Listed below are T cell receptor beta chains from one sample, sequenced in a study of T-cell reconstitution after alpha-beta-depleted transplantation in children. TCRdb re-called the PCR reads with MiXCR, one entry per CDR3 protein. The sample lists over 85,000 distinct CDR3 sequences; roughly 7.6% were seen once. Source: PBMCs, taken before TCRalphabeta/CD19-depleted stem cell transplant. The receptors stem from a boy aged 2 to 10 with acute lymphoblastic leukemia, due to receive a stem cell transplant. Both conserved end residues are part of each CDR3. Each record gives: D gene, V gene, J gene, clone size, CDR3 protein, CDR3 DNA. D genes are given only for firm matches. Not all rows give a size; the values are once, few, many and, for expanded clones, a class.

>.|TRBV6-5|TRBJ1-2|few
CASSYFPDRTVNYGYTF
TGTGCCAGCAGTTACTTCCCTGACAGGACAGTTAACTATGGCTACACCTTC
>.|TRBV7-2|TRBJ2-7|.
CASSLESFYEQYF
TGTGCCAGCAGCTTAGAAAGTTTTTACGAGCAGTACTTC
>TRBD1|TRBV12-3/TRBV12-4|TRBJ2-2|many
CASSLGQAGTGELFF
TGTGCCAGCAGTCTTGGACAGGCCGGCACCGGGGAGCTGTTTTTT
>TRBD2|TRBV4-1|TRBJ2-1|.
CASTTSLRRTSGNEQFF
TGCGCCAGCACCACTAGTCTTCGGAGGACTAGCGGGAATGAGCAGTTCTTC
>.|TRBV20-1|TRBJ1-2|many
CSAKDGNYGYTF
TGCAGTGCTAAGGACGGAAACTATGGCTACACCTTC
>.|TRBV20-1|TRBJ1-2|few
CSASPGEGYGYTF
TGCAGTGCTAGTCCAGGGGAGGGATACGGCTACACCTTC
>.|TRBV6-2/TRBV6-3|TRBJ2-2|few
CASSPLETGELFF
TGTGCCAGCAGCCCCCTCGAAACCGGGGAGCTGTTTTTT
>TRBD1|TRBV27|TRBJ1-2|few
CASSRSGTGYGYTF
TGTGCCAGCAGTCGGTCCGGGACAGGGTATGGCTACACCTTC
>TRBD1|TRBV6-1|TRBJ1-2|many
CASSEGPDRVDGYTF
TGTGCCAGCAGTGAAGGTCCGGACAGGGTAGATGGCTACACCTTC
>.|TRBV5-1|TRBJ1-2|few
CASSLAMDYGYTF
TGCGCCAGCAGCTTGGCCATGGACTATGGCTACACCTTC
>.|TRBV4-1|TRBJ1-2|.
CASSDVYGEGYGYTF
TGCGCCAGCAGCGACGTTTACGGGGAGGGATATGGCTACACCTTC
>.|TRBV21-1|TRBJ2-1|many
CASPSRGQGQFF
TGTGCCAGTCCCTCCAGGGGGCAGGGGCAGTTCTTC
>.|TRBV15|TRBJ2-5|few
CATSRDLLGTETQYF
TGTGCCACCAGCAGAGATCTTCTAGGGACGGAGACCCAGTACTTC
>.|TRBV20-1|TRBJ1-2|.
CSAPRESYGYTF
TGCAGTGCCCCCAGGGAGTCCTATGGCTACACCTTC
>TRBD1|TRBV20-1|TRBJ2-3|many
CSADSGTGDTDTQYF
TGCAGTGCTGATTCCGGGACAGGGGACACAGATACGCAGTATTTT
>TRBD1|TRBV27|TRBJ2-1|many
CASQEQGYYNEQFF
TGTGCCAGCCAAGAACAGGGGTACTACAATGAGCAGTTCTTC
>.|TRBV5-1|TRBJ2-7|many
CASSQGSSYEQYF
TGCGCCAGCTCACAGGGATCCTCCTACGAGCAGTACTTC
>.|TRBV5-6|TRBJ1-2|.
CASSPRLQGYGYTF
TGTGCCAGCAGCCCCAGGCTACAGGGCTATGGCTACACCTTC
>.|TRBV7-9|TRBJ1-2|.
CASSLTMGRYGYTF
TGTGCCAGCAGCTTGACCATGGGCCGCTATGGCTACACCTTC
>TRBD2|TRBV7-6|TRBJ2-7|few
CASSSGGWTYEQYF
TGTGCCTCCTCCTCCGGGGGGTGGACCTACGAGCAGTACTTC
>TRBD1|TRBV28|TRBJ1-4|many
CASSPVVDRELFF
TGTGCCAGCAGCCCAGTAGTTGACAGGGAACTGTTTTTT
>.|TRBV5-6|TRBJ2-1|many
CASSLVGSAYNEQFF
TGTGCCAGCAGCTTGGTGGGGTCGGCCTACAATGAGCAGTTCTTC
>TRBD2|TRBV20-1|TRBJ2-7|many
CSAEPSGENYEQYF
TGCAGTGCGGAACCTAGCGGGGAAAACTACGAGCAGTACTTC
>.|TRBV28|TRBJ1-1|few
CASSFFLNTEAFF
TGTGCCAGCAGTTTCTTCTTGAACACTGAAGCTTTCTTT
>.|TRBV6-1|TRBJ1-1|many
CASAGPTFEAFF
TGTGCCAGCGCGGGACCAACCTTCGAAGCTTTCTTT
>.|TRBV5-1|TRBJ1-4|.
CASSLGDLHIATNEKLFF
TGCGCCAGCAGCCTAGGAGACCTCCACATAGCCACTAATGAAAAACTGTTTTTT
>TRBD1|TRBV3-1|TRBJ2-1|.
CASSQDHWAGGHDEQFF
TGTGCCAGCAGCCAAGATCACTGGGCAGGGGGACACGATGAGCAGTTCTTC
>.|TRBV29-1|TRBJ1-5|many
CSVAGAPNQPQHF
TGCAGCGTTGCAGGGGCGCCAAATCAGCCCCAGCATTTT
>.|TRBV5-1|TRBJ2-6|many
CASSIPRPGANVLTF
TGCGCCAGCAGCATCCCTCGGCCTGGGGCCAACGTCCTGACTTTC
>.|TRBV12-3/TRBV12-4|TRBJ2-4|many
CASSLVAFDLAKNIQYF
TGTGCCAGCAGTTTAGTGGCGTTTGATCTAGCCAAAAACATTCAGTACTTC
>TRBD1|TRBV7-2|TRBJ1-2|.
CASSLGGQGGNGYTF
TGTGCCAGCAGCTTAGGGGGACAGGGGGGGAATGGCTACACCTTC
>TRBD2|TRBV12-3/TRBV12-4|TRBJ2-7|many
CASSFSGGARYEQYF
TGTGCCAGCAGTTTTAGCGGGGGGGCGCGCTACGAGCAGTACTTC
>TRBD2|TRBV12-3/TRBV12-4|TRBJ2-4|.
CASSASGGARDIQYF
TGTGCCAGCAGTGCTAGCGGGGGGGCCCGGGACATTCAGTACTTC
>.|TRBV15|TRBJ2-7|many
CATSRGQVYDVYF
TGTGCCACCAGCAGAGGACAGGTCTACGACGTCTACTTC
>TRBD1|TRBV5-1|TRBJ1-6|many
CASTEGQGNSPLHF
TGCGCCAGCACGGAGGGACAGGGGAATTCACCCCTCCACTTT
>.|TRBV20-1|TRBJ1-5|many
CSALKSEAQPQHF
TGCAGTGCCCTTAAGAGTGAGGCTCAGCCCCAGCATTTT
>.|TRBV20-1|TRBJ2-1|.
CSAPTPLATFYNEQFF
TGCAGTGCCCCCACTCCGCTAGCGACGTTCTACAATGAGCAGTTCTTC
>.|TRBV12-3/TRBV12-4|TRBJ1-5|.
CASGYRDGQPQHF
TGTGCCAGCGGTTACAGGGATGGTCAGCCCCAGCATTTT
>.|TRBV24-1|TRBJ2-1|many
CATGREINEQFF
TGTGCCACCGGCAGGGAGATCAATGAGCAGTTCTTC
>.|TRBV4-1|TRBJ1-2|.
CASSQRQNYGYTF
TGCGCCAGCAGCCAAAGGCAGAACTATGGCTACACCTTC
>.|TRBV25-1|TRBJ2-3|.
CASSEFSGILGTDTQYF
TGTGCCAGCAGTGAATTCTCAGGGATATTAGGCACAGATACGCAGTATTTT
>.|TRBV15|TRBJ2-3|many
CATSRGRDADTQYF
TGTGCCACCAGCAGAGGCAGGGACGCAGATACGCAGTATTTT
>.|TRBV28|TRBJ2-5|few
CASSLGWWETQYF
TGTGCCAGCAGTTTGGGTTGGTGGGAGACCCAGTACTTC
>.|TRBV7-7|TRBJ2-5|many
CASSFGGGPLETQYF
TGTGCTAGCAGCTTCGGCGGGGGCCCGCTGGAGACCCAGTACTTC
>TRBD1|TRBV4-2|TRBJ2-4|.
CASSQDYTGVLNIQYF
TGTGCCAGCAGCCAAGACTATACAGGGGTGTTAAACATTCAGTACTTC
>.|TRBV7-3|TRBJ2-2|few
CASSRDPTGELFF
TGTGCCAGCAGCCGGGACCCTACCGGGGAGCTGTTTTTT
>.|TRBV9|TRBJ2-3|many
CASSPRGASGFTDTQYF
TGTGCCAGCAGCCCCCGGGGGGCTAGCGGCTTCACAGATACGCAGTATTTT
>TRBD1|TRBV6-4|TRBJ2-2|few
CASSEGTVNTGELFF
TGTGCCAGCAGCGAGGGGACAGTGAACACCGGGGAGCTGTTTTTT
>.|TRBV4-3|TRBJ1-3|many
CASSQDIRGVSGNTIYF
TGCGCCAGCAGCCAAGATATCAGGGGAGTCTCTGGAAACACCATATATTTT
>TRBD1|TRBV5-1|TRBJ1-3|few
CASSTHTPGGLWKQGYF
TGCGCCAGCAGCACACATACACCAGGGGGACTCTGGAAACAGGGATATTTT
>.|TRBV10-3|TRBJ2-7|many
CAISARGTAYEQYF
TGTGCCATCAGTGCCCGGGGGACCGCTTACGAGCAGTACTTC
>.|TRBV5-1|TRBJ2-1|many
CASSGEGGAAYNEQFF
TGCGCCAGCAGCGGAGAAGGGGGAGCCGCTTACAATGAGCAGTTCTTC
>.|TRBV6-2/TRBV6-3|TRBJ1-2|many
CASSYIGESNGYTF
TGTGCCAGCAGTTACATCGGGGAATCGAATGGCTACACCTTC